This T cell receptor beta chain was sequenced in a study of T-cell reconstitution after alpha-beta-depleted transplantation in children. Preparing the TCRbeta library involved the use of unique molecular identifiers. In TCRdb, the PCR reads were re-called with MiXCR into one record per CDR3 protein. The table lists around 370,000 distinct CDR3 sequences, about 17% of them singletons, with roughly two fifths in the top ten. Germline CDR1 SQVTM, CDR2 ANQGSEA. The CDR3 covers 16 residues. Losses at the gene ends were 3 bases for V and 5 bases for J; bases not matched to a gene: 12. Study outcomes and limitations: Where some patients showed high TCRbeta diversity at day 60, it came from recipient T cells and thymic progenitors that had survived. T-cell numbers and diversity one year post-transplant derived largely from freshly generated T cells.

In this sample, this clonotype turned up a few times. The antigen is undetermined. The sample consisted of PBMCs, mostly from graft donor cells, taken 360 days after TCRalphabeta/CD19-depleted stem cell transplant. The chain combines TRBV29-1 with TRBJ2-3, with 9 bases fitting TRBD2. The TCR sequence derives from a male patient between 2 and 10 years old who had a stem cell transplant for acute lymphoblastic leukemia, so the T cells may come from the graft donor. The CDR3 nucleotides read TGCAGCGTTGACCACGGGACTAGCCTTTCGGGAGATACGCAGTATTTT. It is translated as CSVDHGTSLSGDTQYF.